This TCR beta chain originates from a study of cytomegalovirus exposure and HLA in healthy donors. As to this clone: Antigen: not known.

Vbeta (60) and Jbeta (13) primers were used in the PCR. Clones were sequenced by immunoSEQ multiplex PCR, and TCRdb holds only the in-frame ones, with some missing. This sample carries some 150,000 clones, 64% of them seen once, and the ten largest clones take about 3%. Study-wide results and limits: With later analysis, a missense DCLRE1C variant became linked to TCR beta V- and J-gene trimming. In vitro experiments confirmed that three CMV-associated chains were specific for CMV antigens.

V shed 6 bases and J 8 bases; nucleotides not matched to a gene: 6. The germline V gene has CDR1 SGHRS and CDR2 YFSETQ. The CDR3 contains 12 residues. The sequencing sample was made of PBMCs. This sequence originates from a young woman in good health and CMV-seropositive. This chain links TRBV5-1 with TRBJ1-1; 8 bases agree with TRBD1. The CDR3 DNA reads TGCGCCAGCAACCGCAGACAGGGGGAAGCTTTCTTT. Translation gives CASNRRQGEAFF.